A single sample is the source of the 15 T cell receptor beta chains below, sequenced in a study of blood T cell repertoires in COVID-19. Some clones are missing from TCRdb's copy, which holds only in-frame ones; the method was immunoSEQ multiplex PCR. The table has 25,000 to 35,000 clones, roughly nine tenths seen once. The sample taken for sequencing was peripheral blood. The receptors here all came from a human donor with active COVID-19. The donor label of this sample is uncertain.

This clone was seen only once. The chain joins TRBV6-5 to TRBJ1-6; 8 bases match TRBD1. CDR1 and CDR2 (germline): MNHEY, SVGAGI. Trimming removed 8 bases from V and 5 bases from J; junction bases left unmatched: 5. CDR3 size: 14 residues. CDR3 protein: CASADRVDNSPLHF. In DNA, the CDR3 is TGTGCCAGCGCGGACAGGGTTGATAATTCACCCCTCCACTTT.

This chain connects TRBV7-9 to TRBJ2-1; 12 bases match TRBD2. V dropped 4 bases and J dropped 10; count of bases not matched to a gene: 14. Germline V gene data show CDR1 as SEHNR and CDR2 as FQNEAQ (reference sequence). This CDR3 is built from 17 residues. The CDR3 spells CASSSGTGLAGGPEQFF. As DNA, the CDR3 is TGTGCCAGCAGCTCCGGAACTGGGCTAGCGGGAGGGCCGGAGCAGTTCTTC.

V and J are TRBV5-1 and TRBJ2-3, with D possibly being TRBD2 (5 bases). Looked up from germline, CDR1 is SGHRS and CDR2 is YFSETQ. V lost 0 bases, J lost 4 bases, and 12 bases lay in between. The CDR3 length is 15 residues. The CDR3 reads CASSLETSGADTQYF. CDR3 nucleotides: TGCGCCAGCAGCTTGGAAACTAGTGGCGCAGATACGCAGTATTTT. The variable domain in full, completed from reference TRBV5-1 and TRBJ2-3, reads KAGVTQTPRYLIKTRGQQVTLSCSPISGHRSVSWYQQTPGQGLQFLFEYFSETQRNKGNFPGRFSGRQFSNSRSEMNVSTLELGDSALYLCASSLETSGADTQYFGPGTRLTVL.

J is TRBJ2-7 and V is TRBV28, with 10 bases that match TRBD1. The CDR3 is 14 residues long. Germline CDR1 reads MDHEN; CDR2 reads SYDVKM. V lost 5 bases and J lost 4; bases outside the gene matches: 5. The CDR3 reads CASSTDRGLYEQYF. The CDR3, as DNA: TGTGCCAGCAGTACCGACAGGGGGCTGTACGAGCAGTACTTC. Filled out from reference TRBV28 and TRBJ2-7, the complete variable domain reads DVKVTQSSRYLVKRTGEKVFLECVQDMDHENMFWYRQDPGLGLRLIYFSYDVKMKEKGDIPEGYSVSREKKERFSLILESASTNQTSMYLCASSTDRGLYEQYFGPGTRLTVT.

The rearrangement joins TRBV5-4 to TRBJ1-2, with TRBD1 identical over 8 bases. Germline CDR1 SGHNT, CDR2 YYREEE (reference sequence). This CDR3 region has 15 residues. After removal of 1 base from V and 4 bases from J, the junction contained 6 bases not matched to a gene. CDR3 sequence reads: CASSLWDRSGYGYTF. CDR3 coding DNA: TGTGCCAGCAGCTTGTGGGACAGGTCTGGCTATGGCTACACCTTC.

The chain carries TRBV4-2 and TRBJ2-1; weak D call: TRBD2 (6 bases). Trimming left V 5 bases short and J 0 bases short, with 17 bases between. Per germline, CDR1 LGHNA and CDR2 YNFKEQ. The length of the CDR3 is 17 residues. CDR3 sequence (DNA): TGTGCCAGCAGCGGGGGTAGCGGAGGGAGCTCCTACAATGAGCAGTTCTTC. This sequence encodes CASSGGSGGSSYNEQFF.

The rearrangement links TRBV19 to TRBJ2-1, with 11 positions matching TRBD2. With V trimmed by 3 bases and J by 4 bases, 11 bases remained unmatched. The length of the CDR3 is 18 residues. In germline, CDR1 is LNHDA, CDR2 SQIVND (reference sequence). Written as DNA, the CDR3 is TGTGCCAGTAGTATGGATCTAACTAGCGGGAGATCTTACAATGAGCAGTTCTTC. Its protein product is CASSMDLTSGRSYNEQFF.

V is TRBV14 and J is TRBJ2-5, with 15 positions matching TRBD2. The length of the CDR3 is 18 residues. Trimming took 3 bases from V and 5 from J; bases not matched to a gene: 10. CDR1 SGHDN and CDR2 FVKESK come from the germline V gene. The CDR3 DNA follows: TGTGCCAGCAGCCAGACATGGACTAGCGGGAGGGCCGACGAGACCCAGTACTTC. Protein sequence: CASSQTWTSGRADETQYF.

This sequence joins TRBV10-3 and TRBJ2-1; 10 bases map to TRBD2. CDR1 and CDR2 (germline): ENHRY, SYGVKD. V lost 4 bases and J lost 0; bases outside the gene matches: 6. The length of the CDR3 is 17 residues. The CDR3 sequence: CAISAGLAVSSYNEQFF. In DNA form, the CDR3 reads TGTGCCATCAGTGCTGGACTAGCGGTGAGCTCCTACAATGAGCAGTTCTTC.

The chain joins TRBV9 to TRBJ1-1; the D gene is possibly TRBD1 (6 bases). This CDR3 comprises 13 residues. V dropped 3 bases and J dropped 7 bases, with 13 bases sitting between them. Per the germline V gene, CDR1 is SGDLS and CDR2 is YYNGEE. DNA for the CDR3: TGTGCCAGCAGCGGGGGGACATCGAATGAAGCTTTCTTT. This translates into CASSGGTSNEAFF.

This chain links TRBV28 with TRBJ2-7; 8 bases map to TRBD1. Germline V gene data show CDR1 as MDHEN and CDR2 as SYDVKM. CDR3 length: 12 residues. The ends lost 3 bases at V and 9 bases at J; junction bases unmatched: 4. The CDR3 DNA reads TGTGCCAGCAGTTTTGACAGGGGTAGGCAGTACTTC. Translated: CASSFDRGRQYF.

The genes are TRBV11-3 and TRBJ2-7, with TRBD2 as a possible D gene (5 bases). The CDR3 length is 12 residues. V was clipped by 4 bases and J by 4 bases, with 8 bases between them. Germline lookup yields CDR1 SGHNT and CDR2 YENEEA. CDR3 DNA: TGTGCCAGCAGCTCTACGGGGTACGAGCAGTACTTC. Translated, it gives CASSSTGYEQYF. Full variable domain (outside the CDR3, taken from reference TRBV11-3 and TRBJ2-7): EAGVVQSPRYKIIEKKQPVAFWCNPISGHNTLYWYLQNLGQGPELLIRYENEEAVDDSQLPKDRFSAERLKGVDSTLKIQPAELGDSAVYLCASSSTGYEQYFGPGTRLTVT.

This clone has a single count. This chain joins TRBV11-2 and TRBJ2-6; TRBD1 aligns across 7 bases. The V and J ends lost 3 bases and 2 bases, in that order; junction bases with no gene match: 10. CDR1 is SGHAT and CDR2 is FQNNGV in the germline V gene. The CDR3 is 18 amino acids. DNA for the CDR3: TGTGCCAGCAGCTTGGGAACGACAGGGAAGACTGGGGCCAACGTCCTGACTTTC. Translated: CASSLGTTGKTGANVLTF. The full variable domain, with the rest looked up from reference TRBV11-2 and TRBJ2-6, is EAGVAQSPRYKIIEKRQSVAFWCNPISGHATLYWYQQILGQGPKLLIQFQNNGVVDDSQLPKDRFSAERLKGVDSTLKIQPAKLEDSAVYLCASSLGTTGKTGANVLTFGAGSRLTVL.

Only a few counts were recorded for this clone. J is TRBJ2-1 and V is TRBV6-2 or TRBV6-3, with 7 bases that match TRBD1. Germline CDR1 reads MNHEY; CDR2 reads SVGEGT. This CDR3 comprises 15 residues. V lost 2 bases to trimming and J lost 6 bases; unmatched junction nucleotides: 7. CDR3 sequence reads: CASSYLQGSLNEQFF. The CDR3 DNA reads as TGTGCCAGCAGTTACCTACAGGGGTCCCTCAATGAGCAGTTCTTC.

V usage is TRBV7-2 and J usage is TRBJ2-7; weak D call: TRBD1 (8 bases). The CDR3 totals 17 residues. V gave up 4 bases and J gave up 5 bases, with 24 bases separating them. CDR1 is SGHTA, CDR2 FQGNSA, per germline. This CDR3 reads CASSYTGGLQGVHEQYF. DNA of the CDR3: TGTGCCAGCAGCTACACGGGGGGATTACAGGGGGTCCACGAGCAGTACTTC.